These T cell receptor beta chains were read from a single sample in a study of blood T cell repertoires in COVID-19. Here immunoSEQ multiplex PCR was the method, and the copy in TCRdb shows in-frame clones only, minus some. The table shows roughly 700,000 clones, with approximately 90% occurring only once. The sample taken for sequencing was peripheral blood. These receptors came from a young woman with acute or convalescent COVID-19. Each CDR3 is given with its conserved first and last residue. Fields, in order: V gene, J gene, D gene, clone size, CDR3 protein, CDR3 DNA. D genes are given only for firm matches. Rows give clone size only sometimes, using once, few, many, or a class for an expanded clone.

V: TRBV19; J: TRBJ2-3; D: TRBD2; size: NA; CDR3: CASKTSADTQYF; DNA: TGTGCCAGTAAGACTAGCGCAGATACGCAGTATTTT
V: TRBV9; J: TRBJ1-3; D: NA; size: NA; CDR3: CASSAEAGGSALSGNTIYF; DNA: TGTGCCAGCAGCGCCGAGGCGGGGGGGTCCGCGCTCTCTGGAAACACCATATATTTT
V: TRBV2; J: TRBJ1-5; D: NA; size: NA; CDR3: CASRSQGPNQPQHF; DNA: TGTGCCAGCAGATCACAGGGTCCCAATCAGCCCCAGCATTTT
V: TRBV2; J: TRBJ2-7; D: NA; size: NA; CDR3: CASSLLQGSSYEQYF; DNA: TGTGCCAGCAGTTTACTACAGGGTAGCTCCTACGAGCAGTACTTC
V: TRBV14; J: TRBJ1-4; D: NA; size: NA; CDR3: CASSQVGKGATNEKLFF; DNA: TGTGCCAGCAGCCAAGTGGGAAAGGGAGCAACTAATGAAAAACTGTTTTTT
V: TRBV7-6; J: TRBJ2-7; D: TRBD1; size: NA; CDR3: CASSPLGGGQGYEQYF; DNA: TGTGCCAGCAGCCCCCTCGGTGGGGGACAGGGCTACGAGCAGTACTTC
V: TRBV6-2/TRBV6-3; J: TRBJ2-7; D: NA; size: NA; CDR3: CASSPTTTYEQYF; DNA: TGTGCCAGCAGTCCGACGACTACCTACGAGCAGTACTTC
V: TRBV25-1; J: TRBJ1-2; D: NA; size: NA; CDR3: CASSTGQYYGYTF; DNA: TGTGCCAGCAGTACCGGACAGTACTATGGCTACACCTTC
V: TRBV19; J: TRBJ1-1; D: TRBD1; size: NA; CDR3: CASSIDGTGGTEAFF; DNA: TGTGCCAGTAGTATAGACGGGACAGGGGGCACTGAAGCTTTCTTT
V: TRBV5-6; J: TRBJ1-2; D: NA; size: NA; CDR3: CASSLGLALEGYTF; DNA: TGTGCCAGCAGCTTGGGACTGGCCCTTGAGGGCTACACCTTC
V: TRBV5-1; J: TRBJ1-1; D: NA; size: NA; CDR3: CASSLQGLSTEAFF; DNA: TGCGCCAGCAGCTTGCAGGGGCTGAGCACTGAAGCTTTCTTT
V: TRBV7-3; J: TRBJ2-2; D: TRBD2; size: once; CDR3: CASSPGLAGGNTGELFF; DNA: TGTGCCAGCAGCCCGGGACTAGCGGGGGGCAACACCGGGGAGCTGTTTTTT
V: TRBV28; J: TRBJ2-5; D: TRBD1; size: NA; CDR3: CASSKTGRGPGETQYF; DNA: TGTGCCAGCAGCAAGACAGGGCGCGGTCCGGGAGAGACCCAGTACTTC
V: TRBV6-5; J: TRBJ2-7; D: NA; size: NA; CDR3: CASRAQGGYEQYF; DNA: TGTGCCAGCAGGGCCCAAGGGGGCTACGAGCAGTACTTC
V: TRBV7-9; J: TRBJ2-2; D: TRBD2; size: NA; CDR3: CASSLPGLAGARGGELFF; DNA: TGTGCCAGCAGCCTCCCTGGGCTAGCGGGGGCCCGGGGCGGGGAGCTGTTTTTT
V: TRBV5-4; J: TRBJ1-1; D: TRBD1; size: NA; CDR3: CASSLEGTVTEAFF; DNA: TGTGCCAGCAGCCTAGAGGGGACAGTCACTGAAGCTTTCTTT
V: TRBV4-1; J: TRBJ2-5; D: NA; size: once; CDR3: CASSRIGQIQETQYF; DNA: TGCGCCAGCAGCCGCATAGGACAGATACAAGAGACCCAGTACTTC
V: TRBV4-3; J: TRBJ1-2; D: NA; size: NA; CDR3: CASSPGSRYGYTF; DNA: TGCGCCAGCAGCCCCGGGAGTCGCTATGGCTACACCTTC
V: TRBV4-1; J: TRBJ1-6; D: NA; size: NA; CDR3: CASSQGRANSPLHF; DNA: TGCGCCAGCAGCCAGGGCAGGGCGAATTCACCCCTCCACTTT
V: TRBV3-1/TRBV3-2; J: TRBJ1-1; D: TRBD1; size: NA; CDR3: CASSQGGQTHTEAFF; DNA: TGTGCCAGCAGCCAAGGGGGACAGACTCACACTGAAGCTTTCTTT
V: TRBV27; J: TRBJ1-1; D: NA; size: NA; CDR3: CASSFRGGEAFF; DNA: TGTGCCAGCAGTTTTCGGGGTGGTGAAGCTTTCTTT
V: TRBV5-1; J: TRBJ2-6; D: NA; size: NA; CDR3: CASSLDFGANVLTF; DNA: TGCGCCAGCAGCTTGGACTTTGGGGCCAACGTCCTGACTTTC
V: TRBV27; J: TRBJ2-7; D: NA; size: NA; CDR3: CASSFGHDYEQYF; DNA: TGTGCCAGCAGTTTCGGACACGACTACGAGCAGTACTTC
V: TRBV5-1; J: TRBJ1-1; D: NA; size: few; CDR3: CASSLARENTEAFF; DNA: TGCGCCAGCAGCTTGGCTCGGGAGAACACTGAAGCTTTCTTT
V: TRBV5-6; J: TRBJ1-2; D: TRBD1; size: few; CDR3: CASSSNLGPRGHNYGYTF; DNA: TGTGCCAGCAGCTCAAATCTAGGCCCAAGGGGGCATAACTATGGCTACACCTTC
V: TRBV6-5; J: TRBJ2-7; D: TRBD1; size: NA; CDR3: CASSRDREGEQYF; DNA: TGTGCCAGCAGCCGGGACAGGGAAGGGGAGCAGTACTTC
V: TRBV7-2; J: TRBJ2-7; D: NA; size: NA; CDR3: CASSLAAKAGIEQYF; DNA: TGTGCCAGCAGCTTAGCCGCTAAGGCAGGCATTGAGCAGTACTTC
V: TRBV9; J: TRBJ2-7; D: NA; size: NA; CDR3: CASSVDGGIYEQYF; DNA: TGTGCCAGCAGCGTAGACGGGGGAATCTACGAGCAGTACTTC
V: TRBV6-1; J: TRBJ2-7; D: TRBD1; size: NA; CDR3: CASSEAPGQVSYEQYF; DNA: TGTGCCAGCAGTGAAGCGCCGGGACAGGTCTCCTACGAGCAGTACTTC
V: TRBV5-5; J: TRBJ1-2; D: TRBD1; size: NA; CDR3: CASSASGTALYGYTF; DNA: TGTGCCAGCAGCGCCTCCGGGACAGCACTGTATGGCTACACCTTC
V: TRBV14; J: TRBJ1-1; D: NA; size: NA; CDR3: CASSQAGKVAKAFF; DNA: TGTGCCAGCAGCCAAGCAGGGAAGGTCGCTAAAGCTTTCTTT
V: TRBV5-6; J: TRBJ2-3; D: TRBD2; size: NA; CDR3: CASGDSGGAGADTQYF; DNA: TGTGCCAGCGGAGATAGCGGGGGGGCTGGCGCAGATACGCAGTATTTT
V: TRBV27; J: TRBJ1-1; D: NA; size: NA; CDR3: CASTTKQGLEQAFF; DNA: TGTGCCAGCACCACAAAACAGGGATTGGAGCAAGCTTTCTTT
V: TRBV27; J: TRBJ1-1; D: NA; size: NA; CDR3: CASSLSGGGNTEAFF; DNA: TGTGCCAGCAGTTTATCTGGGGGCGGGAACACTGAAGCTTTCTTT
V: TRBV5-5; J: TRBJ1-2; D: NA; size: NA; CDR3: CASSPGHSTNYGYTF; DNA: TGTGCCAGCAGTCCCGGACATTCTACTAACTATGGCTACACCTTC
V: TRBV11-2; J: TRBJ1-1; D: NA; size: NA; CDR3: CASTSSGTGAFF; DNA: TGTGCCAGCACCAGTTCCGGGACTGGAGCTTTCTTT
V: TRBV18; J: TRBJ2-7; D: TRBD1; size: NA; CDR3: CASSQGASYEQYF; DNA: TGTGCCAGCTCACAGGGGGCCTCCTACGAGCAGTACTTC
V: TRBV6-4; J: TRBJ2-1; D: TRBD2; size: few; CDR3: CASSESSGVGYNEQFF; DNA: TGTGCCAGCAGTGAATCTAGCGGGGTAGGTTACAATGAGCAGTTCTTC
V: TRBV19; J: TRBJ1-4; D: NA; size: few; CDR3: CASSIYAAAGEKLFF; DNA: TGTGCCAGTAGTATTTATGCCGCCGCGGGTGAAAAACTGTTTTTT
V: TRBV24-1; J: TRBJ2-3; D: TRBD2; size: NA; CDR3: CATSDFSGGVDTDTQYF; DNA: TGTGCCACCAGTGATTTCTCGGGGGGGGTCGACACAGATACGCAGTATTTT
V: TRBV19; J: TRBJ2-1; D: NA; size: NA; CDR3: CASSILGGVSYNEQFF; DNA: TGTGCCAGTAGTATCTTGGGGGGTGTTTCCTACAATGAGCAGTTCTTC